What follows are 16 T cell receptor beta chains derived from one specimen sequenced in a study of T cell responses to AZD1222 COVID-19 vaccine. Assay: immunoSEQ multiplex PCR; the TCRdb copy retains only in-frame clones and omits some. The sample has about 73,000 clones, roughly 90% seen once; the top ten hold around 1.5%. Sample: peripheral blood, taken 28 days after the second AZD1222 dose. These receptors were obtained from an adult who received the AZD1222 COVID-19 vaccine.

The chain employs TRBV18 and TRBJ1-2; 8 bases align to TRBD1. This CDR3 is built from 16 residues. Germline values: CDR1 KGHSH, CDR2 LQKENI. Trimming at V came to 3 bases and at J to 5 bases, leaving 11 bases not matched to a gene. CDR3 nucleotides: TGTGCCAGCTCACCCGGATCGGGACAGGTGTTTTATGGCTACACCTTC. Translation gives CASSPGSGQVFYGYTF.

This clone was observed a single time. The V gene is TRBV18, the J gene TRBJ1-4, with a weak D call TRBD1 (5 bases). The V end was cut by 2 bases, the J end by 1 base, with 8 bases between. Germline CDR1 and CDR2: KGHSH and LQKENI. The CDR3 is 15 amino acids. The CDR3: CASSPGGGTNEKLFF. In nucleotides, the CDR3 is TGTGCCAGCTCACCAGGGGGAGGAACTAATGAAAAACTGTTTTTT.

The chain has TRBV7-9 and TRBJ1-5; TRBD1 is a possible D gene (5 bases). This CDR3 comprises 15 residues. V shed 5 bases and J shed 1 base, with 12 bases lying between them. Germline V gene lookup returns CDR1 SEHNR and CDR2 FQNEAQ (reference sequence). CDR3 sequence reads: CASSTNRDSNQPQHF. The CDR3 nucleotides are TGTGCCAGCAGCACAAACCGGGACAGCAATCAGCCCCAGCATTTT.

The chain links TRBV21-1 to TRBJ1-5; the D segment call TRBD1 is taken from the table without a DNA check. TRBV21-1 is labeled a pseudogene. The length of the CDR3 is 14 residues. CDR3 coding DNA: TGTGCCAGCAGCAAAGGGACAGTTAATCAGCCCCAGCATTTT. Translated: CASSKGTVNQPQHF.

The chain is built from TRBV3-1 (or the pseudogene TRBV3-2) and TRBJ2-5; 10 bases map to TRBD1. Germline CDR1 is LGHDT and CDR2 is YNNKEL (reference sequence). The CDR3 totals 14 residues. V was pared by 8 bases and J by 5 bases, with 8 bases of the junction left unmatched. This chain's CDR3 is CASGRQGARETQYF. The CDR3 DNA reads TGTGCCAGCGGCAGACAGGGGGCAAGGGAGACCCAGTACTTC.

The CDR3: CASSQDPSGTDTQYF. DNA for the CDR3: TGCGCCAGCAGCCAAGATCCTAGCGGGACAGATACGCAGTATTTT. The rearrangement links TRBV4-1 to TRBJ2-3, with 8 bases aligning to TRBD2. Trimming removed 0 bases from V and 3 bases from J; junction bases left unmatched: 2. From germline, CDR1 is MGHRA and CDR2 YSYEKL. The CDR3 runs 15 residues.

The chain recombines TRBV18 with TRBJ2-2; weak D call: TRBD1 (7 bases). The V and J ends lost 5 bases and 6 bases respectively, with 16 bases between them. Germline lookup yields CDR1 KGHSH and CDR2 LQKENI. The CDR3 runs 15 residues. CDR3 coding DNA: TGTGCCAGCTCATCGGTCCAGGGGGGCCCCGGGGAGCTGTTTTTT. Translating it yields CASSSVQGGPGELFF.

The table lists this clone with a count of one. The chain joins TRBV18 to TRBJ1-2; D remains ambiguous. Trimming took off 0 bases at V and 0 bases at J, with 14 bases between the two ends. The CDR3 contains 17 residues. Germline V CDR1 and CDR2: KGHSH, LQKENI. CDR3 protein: CASSPPVGFSANYGYTF. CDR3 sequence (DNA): TGTGCCAGCTCACCACCGGTAGGGTTTAGCGCTAACTATGGCTACACCTTC. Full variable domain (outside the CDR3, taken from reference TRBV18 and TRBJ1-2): NAGVMQNPRHLVRRRGQEARLRCSPMKGHSHVYWYRQLPEEGLKFMVYLQKENIIDESGMPKERFSAEFPKEGPSILRIQQVVRGDSAAYFCASSPPVGFSANYGYTFGSGTRLTVV.

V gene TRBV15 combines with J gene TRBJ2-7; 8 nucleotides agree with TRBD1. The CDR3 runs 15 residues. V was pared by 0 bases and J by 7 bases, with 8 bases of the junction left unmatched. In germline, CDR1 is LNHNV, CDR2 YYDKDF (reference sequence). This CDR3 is CATSRDWTGTREQYF. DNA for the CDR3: TGTGCCACCAGCAGAGATTGGACAGGGACGAGGGAGCAGTACTTC.

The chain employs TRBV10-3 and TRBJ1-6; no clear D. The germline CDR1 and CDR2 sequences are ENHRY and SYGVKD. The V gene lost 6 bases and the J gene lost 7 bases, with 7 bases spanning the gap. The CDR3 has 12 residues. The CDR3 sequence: CAIRQQNSPLHF. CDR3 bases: TGTGCCATCAGGCAACAAAATTCACCCCTCCACTTT.

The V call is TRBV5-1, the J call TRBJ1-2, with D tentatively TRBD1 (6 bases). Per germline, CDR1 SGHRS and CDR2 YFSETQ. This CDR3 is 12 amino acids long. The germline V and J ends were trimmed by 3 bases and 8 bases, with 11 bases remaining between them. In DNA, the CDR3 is TGCGCCAGCAGCTCCGAGGGGGTGGGCTACACCTTC. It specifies CASSSEGVGYTF.

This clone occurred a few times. The CDR3 loop is CASSLGGLRHEQYF. CDR3 DNA: TGTGCCAGCTCACTGGGGGGGCTCCGTCACGAGCAGTACTTC. This chain uses TRBV28 with TRBJ2-7, with D perhaps matching TRBD2 (7 bases). CDR3 size: 14 residues. V was clipped by 8 bases and J by 5 bases, with 19 bases between them. Germline values: CDR1 MDHEN, CDR2 SYDVKM.

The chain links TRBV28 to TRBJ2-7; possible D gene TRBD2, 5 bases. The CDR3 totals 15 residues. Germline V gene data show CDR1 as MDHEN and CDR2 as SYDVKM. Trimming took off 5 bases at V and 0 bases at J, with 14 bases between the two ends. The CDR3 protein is CASSEGRYGSYEQYF. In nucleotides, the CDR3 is TGTGCCAGCAGTGAGGGTCGTTATGGCTCCTACGAGCAGTACTTC.

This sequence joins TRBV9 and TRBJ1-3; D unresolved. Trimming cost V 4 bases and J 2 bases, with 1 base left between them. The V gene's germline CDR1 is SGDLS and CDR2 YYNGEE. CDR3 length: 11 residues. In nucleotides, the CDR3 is TGTGCCAGCAGCCCTGGAAACACCATATATTTT. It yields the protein CASSPGNTIYF.

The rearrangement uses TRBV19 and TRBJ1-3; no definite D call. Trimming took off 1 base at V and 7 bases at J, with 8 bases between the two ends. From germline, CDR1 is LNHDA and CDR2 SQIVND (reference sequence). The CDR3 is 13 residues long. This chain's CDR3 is CASSIVGSNTIYF. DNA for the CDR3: TGTGCCAGTAGTATAGTTGGTTCTAACACCATATATTTT. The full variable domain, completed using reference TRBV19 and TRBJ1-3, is DGGITQSPKYLFRKEGQNVTLSCEQNLNHDAMYWYRQDPGQGLRLIYYSQIVNDFQKGDIAEGYSVSREKKESFPLTVTSAQKNPTAFYLCASSIVGSNTIYFGEGSWLTVV.

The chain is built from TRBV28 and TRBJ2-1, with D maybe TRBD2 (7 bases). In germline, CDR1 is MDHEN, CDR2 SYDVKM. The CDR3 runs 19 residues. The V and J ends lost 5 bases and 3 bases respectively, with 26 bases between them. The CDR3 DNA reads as TGTGCCAGCAGTCTGCGGGGGCCCTCCACGCTGGGCCTCTACAATGAGCAGTTCTTC. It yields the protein CASSLRGPSTLGLYNEQFF. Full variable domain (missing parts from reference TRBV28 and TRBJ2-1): DVKVTQSSRYLVKRTGEKVFLECVQDMDHENMFWYRQDPGLGLRLIYFSYDVKMKEKGDIPEGYSVSREKKERFSLILESASTNQTSMYLCASSLRGPSTLGLYNEQFFGPGTRLTVL.